This record looks at one TCR beta chain sequence and its context. The sample comes from a study of blood T cell repertoires in COVID-19. Across the study: From the United States, Italy and Spain came samples of acute and convalescent COVID-19. PBMCs, B-cell-depleted T cells, or T cells provided the cDNA or gDNA that made up the material.

As processed by the authors: Amplified reference gene primers provided the basis for estimating nucleated cell counts. Assay: immunoSEQ multiplex PCR; the TCRdb copy retains only in-frame clones and omits some. Clone size and V and J calls were adopted from that table, with D and trimming inferred from the DNA. The sample lists about 140,000 clones, 75% to 90% seen once, with roughly a tenth in the top ten. Trimming removed 3 bases at V and 8 bases at J, with 19 bases between. Germline loops: CDR1 ENHRY, CDR2 SYGVKD. The CDR3 length is 15 residues. The receptor was isolated from a man in his sixties with active or convalescent COVID-19. The V gene is TRBV10-3, the J gene TRBJ1-2; a weak D match, TRBD1 (5 bases). Sample: peripheral blood. CDR3 nucleotide sequence: TGTGCCATCAGTGATATAGGGGCGACAAGCCGAGGCTACACCTTC. Its protein product is CAISDIGATSRGYTF.